Listed below are T cell receptor beta chains from one sample, sequenced in a study of blood T cell repertoires in COVID-19. Repertoires were generated with immunoSEQ multiplex PCR, while TCRdb's copy carries only in-frame clones and drops some. The repertoire includes under 200,000 clones, roughly nine tenths of them detected once, and roughly 26% sits in the top ten. Material: peripheral blood. The source of these receptors is a man aged 55 to 70 with acute or convalescent COVID-19. CDR3s include the opening cysteine and the closing phenylalanine or tryptophan. A D gene is named only where the DNA matches it firmly. The size entry is marked missing in some rows and otherwise reads once, few, many or a size class.

clone_size,j_call,v_call,d_call,cdr3_aa,cdr3_nt
-,TRBJ2-7,TRBV7-2,-,CASSLGVVGEGEQYF,TGTGCCAGCAGCTTGGGAGTGGTGGGAGAAGGCGAGCAGTACTTC
-,TRBJ2-4,TRBV7-2,-,CASSRDIFAKNIQYF,TGTGCCAGCAGCCGGGACATCTTCGCCAAAAACATTCAGTACTTC
-,TRBJ2-2,TRBV11-2,TRBD2,CASSPPGLAGGTGELFF,TGTGCCAGCAGCCCTCCGGGACTAGCGGGGGGCACCGGGGAGCTGTTTTTT
-,TRBJ1-2,TRBV2,-,CASSESRTPGYTF,TGTGCCAGCAGTGAATCACGTACACCTGGCTACACCTTC
-,TRBJ1-2,TRBV5-6,-,CARAYYGYTF,TGTGCCAGGGCCTACTATGGCTACACCTTC
once,TRBJ1-1,TRBV7-3,-,CASSPSPNTEAFF,TGTGCCAGCAGCCCAAGCCCGAACACTGAAGCTTTCTTT
-,TRBJ2-2,TRBV19,TRBD1,CASKGDRTGEELFF,TGTGCCAGTAAAGGGGACAGGACTGGCGAGGAGCTGTTTTTT
-,TRBJ2-1,TRBV6-6,TRBD2,CASHSGSRNEQFF,TGTGCCAGCCACAGCGGGAGTAGAAATGAGCAGTTCTTC
-,TRBJ1-1,TRBV24-1,-,CATSDSIMASGGRFNTEAFF,TGTGCCACCAGTGATTCAATAATGGCGTCGGGGGGGCGTTTTAACACTGAAGCTTTCTTT
-,TRBJ2-5,TRBV28,TRBD1,CASSRTGGHQETQYF,TGTGCCAGCAGTCGAACAGGGGGCCACCAAGAGACCCAGTACTTC
once,TRBJ2-4,TRBV5-1,-,CASSLAYRSAKNIQYF,TGCGCCAGCAGCTTGGCCTACAGGAGTGCCAAAAACATTCAGTACTTC
-,TRBJ1-3,TRBV14,-,CASSPRHSSGNTIYF,TGTGCCAGCAGCCCCAGGCACAGCTCTGGAAACACCATATATTTT
once,TRBJ1-2,TRBV4-3,TRBD1,CASSQDQHRGYGYTF,TGCGCCAGCAGCCAAGATCAGCACAGGGGCTATGGCTACACCTTC
-,TRBJ2-1,TRBV19,-,CASSIAGLTANEQFF,TGTGCCAGTAGTATAGCAGGGTTGACTGCAAATGAGCAGTTCTTC
-,TRBJ2-1,TRBV5-6,TRBD1,CASSLWTGLSYNEQFF,TGTGCCAGCAGCCTATGGACAGGCCTCTCCTACAATGAGCAGTTCTTC
-,TRBJ2-3,TRBV6-1,-,CASSEAWGVSDTQYF,TGTGCCAGCAGTGAAGCGTGGGGGGTTTCAGATACGCAGTATTTT
-,TRBJ1-2,TRBV6-5,-,CASSYSGAANYGYTF,TGTGCCAGCAGTTACTCGGGGGCGGCTAACTATGGCTACACCTTC
-,TRBJ2-7,TRBV6-6,TRBD2,CASSSPGTSNHEQYF,TGTGCCAGCAGTTCCCCCGGGACTAGCAACCACGAGCAGTACTTC
-,TRBJ1-2,TRBV6-5,-,CASSTGQFGYTF,TGTGCCAGCAGTACCGGACAGTTTGGCTACACCTTC
-,TRBJ2-3,TRBV10-3,TRBD2,CAISESLTSGFSTDTQYF,TGTGCCATCAGTGAGTCTTTGACTAGCGGGTTTAGCACAGATACGCAGTATTTT
once,TRBJ2-7,TRBV11-3,TRBD1,CASSLGGQGAQQYF,TGTGCCAGCAGCTTAGGGGGACAGGGGGCGCAGCAGTACTTC
few,TRBJ1-2,TRBV7-2,-,CASSLRPTTGPIDYGYTF,TGTGCCAGCAGCTTAAGGCCTACAACAGGGCCTATTGACTATGGCTACACCTTC
-,TRBJ2-3,TRBV7-3,TRBD2,CASSPSGGTDTQYF,TGTGCCAGCAGCCCCAGCGGGGGCACAGATACGCAGTATTTT
-,TRBJ1-4,TRBV6-5,-,CASSPGVEGKLFF,TGTGCCAGCAGTCCGGGGGTCGAAGGAAAACTGTTTTTT
-,TRBJ1-6,TRBV7-9,TRBD1,CASSTGTDNSPLHF,TGTGCCAGCAGCACCGGGACAGACAATTCACCCCTCCACTTT
-,TRBJ2-1,TRBV6-5,-,CASSYSGSYNEQFF,TGTGCCAGCAGTTATTCAGGGTCCTACAATGAGCAGTTCTTC
-,TRBJ1-4,TRBV27,-,CASSLEGASEKLFF,TGTGCCAGCAGTTTGGAGGGAGCGAGTGAAAAACTGTTTTTT
once,TRBJ1-5,TRBV5-6,-,CASSPGLLNQPQHF,TGTGCCAGCAGCCCCGGACTCCTCAATCAGCCCCAGCATTTT
-,TRBJ1-2,TRBV2,TRBD1,CASRQGAYGYTF,TGTGCCAGCAGGCAGGGGGCCTATGGCTACACCTTC
-,TRBJ1-2,TRBV6-5,-,CASRRDHNYGYTF,TGTGCCAGCAGGCGGGACCATAACTATGGCTACACCTTC
-,TRBJ2-6,TRBV30,TRBD1,CAWSRQGASGANVLTF,TGTGCCTGGAGTCGTCAGGGGGCATCAGGGGCCAACGTCCTGACTTTC
-,TRBJ2-3,TRBV11-2,-,CASSPPRGFTDTQYF,TGTGCCAGCAGCCCTCCTCGGGGATTCACAGATACGCAGTATTTT
-,TRBJ1-2,TRBV5-1,-,CASSLTGTPQTYTF,TGCGCCAGCAGCTTGACAGGGACCCCCCAGACCTACACCTTC
-,TRBJ1-3,TRBV3-1/TRBV3-2,-,CASSQGTKGTGNTIYF,TGTGCCAGCAGCCAAGGGACGAAGGGGACTGGAAACACCATATATTTT
-,TRBJ1-1,TRBV9,-,CASSVVRGNTEAFF,TGTGCCAGCAGCGTAGTTCGGGGGAACACTGAAGCTTTCTTT
few,TRBJ2-7,TRBV7-3,TRBD1,CASSPGQGGEQYF,TGTGCCAGCAGCCCAGGACAGGGTGGAGAGCAGTACTTC
-,TRBJ1-6,TRBV24-1,-,CATSVTGNSPLHF,TGTGCCACCAGTGTAACAGGAAATTCACCCCTCCACTTT
-,TRBJ1-1,TRBV19,-,CASSLGVNTEAFF,TGTGCCAGTAGTCTCGGGGTGAACACTGAAGCTTTCTTT
-,TRBJ1-1,TRBV9,TRBD1,CASSVGMTGANTEAFF,TGTGCCAGCAGCGTAGGGATGACAGGGGCGAACACTGAAGCTTTCTTT
few,TRBJ2-7,TRBV4-1,-,CASEGRVAGEQYF,TGCGCCAGCGAGGGACGGGTGGCGGGGGAGCAGTACTTC
-,TRBJ2-4,TRBV7-2,-,CASSLERVRGIQYF,TGTGCCAGCAGCTTAGAAAGGGTTCGGGGCATTCAGTACTTC
-,TRBJ1-3,TRBV3-1/TRBV3-2,-,CASSQENTNSGNTIYF,TGTGCCAGCAGCCAAGAGAACACCAACTCTGGAAACACCATATATTTT
-,TRBJ1-1,TRBV9,-,CASSPLLGRGGDTEAFF,TGTGCCAGCAGCCCCCTCCTGGGCAGGGGAGGGGACACTGAAGCTTTCTTT
-,TRBJ2-1,TRBV19,TRBD1,CASSIRQGLNNEQFF,TGTGCCAGTAGTATAAGACAGGGGTTAAACAATGAGCAGTTCTTC
once,TRBJ1-1,TRBV24-1,-,CATSDPVNTEAFF,TGTGCCACCAGTGATCCGGTAAACACTGAAGCTTTCTTT
-,TRBJ2-6,TRBV27,TRBD1,CASSLDRASGANVLTF,TGTGCCAGCAGTTTGGACAGGGCTTCTGGGGCCAACGTCCTGACTTTC
-,TRBJ2-3,TRBV11-3,TRBD1,CASSRTGPSGGTDTQYF,TGTGCCAGCAGCCGGACAGGGCCTTCTGGGGGCACAGATACGCAGTATTTT
few,TRBJ2-1,TRBV5-1,TRBD2,CASVPRPPVSLAYYNEQFF,TGCGCCAGCGTCCCCCGCCCGCCCGTTTCACTAGCGTATTACAATGAGCAGTTCTTC
-,TRBJ1-1,TRBV9,-,CASSVADSEAFF,TGTGCCAGCAGCGTAGCGGACAGCGAAGCTTTCTTT